The rows below give T cell receptor beta chains drawn from one sample of a study of Tregs in tolerant kidney transplant recipients. The repertoire was sequenced with immunoSEQ multiplex PCR; TCRdb's copy has only in-frame clones and lacks some. Here the sample spans some 250,000 clones, roughly four fifths being singletons. The specimen sequenced was CD4+ T cells from blood. All receptors come from a human donor in good health. CDR3s include the opening cysteine and the closing phenylalanine or tryptophan. A D gene is named only where the DNA matches it firmly. A row's size may be missing; if present it is once, few, many or a size class.

TRBV5-6,NA,TRBD2,TRBJ2-1,CASSWGAGTYNEQFF,TGTGCCAGCAGCTGGGGAGCGGGGACCTACAATGAGCAGTTCTTC
TRBV5-6,NA,NA,TRBJ2-1,CASSLNQGFYNEQFF,TGTGCCAGCAGCTTGAATCAGGGTTTCTACAATGAGCAGTTCTTC
TRBV4-1,NA,NA,TRBJ2-7,CASSQDPGARPEQYF,TGCGCCAGCAGCCAAGACCCGGGAGCGCGACCCGAGCAGTACTTC
TRBV6-1,NA,TRBD2,TRBJ2-1,CASSEVLAGEGSKFF,TGTGCCAGCAGTGAAGTACTGGCGGGAGAGGGGAGCAAGTTCTTC
TRBV19,once,TRBD2,TRBJ2-7,CASSSSGTSGAEQYF,TGTGCCAGTAGTTCGTCCGGGACTAGCGGAGCCGAGCAGTACTTC
TRBV19,NA,NA,TRBJ2-5,CASSFGGLYQETQYF,TGTGCCAGTAGCTTCGGTGGACTGTACCAAGAGACCCAGTACTTC
TRBV11-3,NA,NA,TRBJ2-3,CASSSRDGTDTQYF,TGTGCCAGCAGCTCCCGGGACGGCACAGATACGCAGTATTTT
TRBV11-2,NA,NA,TRBJ2-2,CASSSRPRRDTGELFF,TGTGCCAGCAGCTCTAGACCGAGGCGGGACACCGGGGAGCTGTTTTTT
TRBV2,NA,NA,TRBJ1-1,CASTVKGEWAEAFF,TGTGCCAGCACCGTAAAGGGGGAATGGGCTGAAGCTTTCTTT
TRBV11-2,NA,TRBD2,TRBJ2-1,CASTPRGTSGRWGEQFF,TGTGCCAGCACCCCCCGGGGGACTAGCGGGAGGTGGGGTGAGCAGTTCTTC
TRBV18,NA,TRBD1,TRBJ1-2,CASSPDREAYGYTF,TGTGCCAGCTCACCGGACAGGGAAGCTTATGGCTACACCTTC
TRBV19,NA,NA,TRBJ1-5,CASSIGTAYSNQPQHF,TGTGCCAGTAGTATAGGGACAGCTTATAGCAATCAGCCCCAGCATTTT
TRBV4-1,NA,NA,TRBJ2-1,CASSQDPNSNEQFF,TGCGCCAGCAGCCAAGATCCCAACAGCAATGAGCAGTTCTTC
TRBV19,NA,NA,TRBJ1-5,CASNKGATRGFDQPQHF,TGTGCCAGTAACAAAGGGGCAACTCGGGGGTTTGATCAGCCCCAGCATTTT
TRBV18,NA,NA,TRBJ1-5,CASSGEMKQPQHF,TGTGCCAGCTCAGGGGAGATGAAGCAGCCCCAGCATTTT
TRBV6-5,NA,TRBD1,TRBJ2-7,CASRAGQGADYEQYF,TGTGCCAGCAGGGCGGGACAGGGGGCCGACTACGAGCAGTACTTC
TRBV19,NA,TRBD1,TRBJ2-5,CASRDRGRVETQYF,TGTGCCAGTAGGGACAGGGGGCGCGTGGAGACCCAGTACTTC
TRBV15,NA,NA,TRBJ2-7,CATSRARDAVSSYEQYF,TGTGCCACCAGCAGAGCCAGGGACGCGGTCAGCTCCTACGAGCAGTACTTC
TRBV7-3,NA,NA,TRBJ2-1,CASSLPGRSGYNEQFF,TGTGCCAGCAGCTTACCGGGCAGATCGGGCTACAATGAGCAGTTCTTC
TRBV11-3,NA,NA,TRBJ1-2,CASSWSRPGFYGYTF,TGTGCCAGCAGTTGGAGCCGACCTGGATTCTATGGCTACACCTTC
TRBV2,NA,NA,TRBJ1-1,CASVQEPLNTEAFF,TGTGCCAGCGTCCAGGAGCCTTTGAACACTGAAGCTTTCTTT
TRBV21-1,NA,NA,TRBJ2-1,CASSKFRLRNNEQFF,TGTGCCAGCAGCAAATTCCGCCTACGCAACAATGAGCAGTTCTTC
TRBV5-1,once,NA,TRBJ1-1,CASSSQGEGTEAFF,TGCGCCAGCAGCAGCCAGGGCGAAGGGACTGAAGCTTTCTTT
TRBV29-1,once,TRBD2,TRBJ2-3,CSALASGRRDTQYF,TGCAGCGCCCTTGCTAGCGGGAGGCGGGATACGCAGTATTTT
TRBV18,NA,NA,TRBJ2-7,CASSPRAGVTYEQYF,TGTGCCAGCTCACCACGTGCAGGGGTAACCTACGAGCAGTACTTC
TRBV6-6,NA,NA,TRBJ2-1,CATAISAKSYNEQFF,TGTGCCACCGCAATATCTGCCAAATCCTACAATGAGCAGTTCTTC
TRBV4-1,NA,TRBD1,TRBJ1-5,CASSFASGDSRDQPQHF,TGCGCCAGCAGCTTCGCGTCGGGGGACAGCCGAGATCAGCCCCAGCATTTT
TRBV2,NA,NA,TRBJ1-5,CASSPVSPNQPQHF,TGTGCCAGCAGCCCGGTTAGCCCCAATCAGCCCCAGCATTTT
TRBV27,NA,NA,TRBJ1-6,CASSSGRYSPLHF,TGTGCCAGCAGTTCGGGCAGATACTCACCCCTCCACTTT
TRBV6-5,NA,NA,TRBJ2-7,CASMEEEQYF,TGTGCCAGCATGGAGGAAGAGCAGTACTTC
TRBV23-1,NA,TRBD1,TRBJ1-3,CASSQSSRGTGNTIYF,TGCGCCAGCAGTCAATCGAGCAGGGGGACTGGAAACACCATATATTTT
TRBV5-6,NA,TRBD1,TRBJ1-2,CASSLLAQGAGGYTF,TGTGCCAGCAGCTTGCTGGCACAGGGGGCGGGTGGCTACACCTTC
TRBV7-6,NA,TRBD2,TRBJ2-5,CASSSRGGLDGETQYF,TGTGCCAGCAGCTCACGGGGGGGACTAGATGGGGAGACCCAGTACTTC
TRBV6-5,NA,NA,TRBJ2-3,CASSYSIRQTDTQYF,TGTGCCAGCAGTTACTCGATACGCCAAACAGATACGCAGTATTTT
TRBV6-1,NA,NA,TRBJ1-3,CASRARGSGNTIYF,TGTGCCAGCCGAGCCCGGGGTTCTGGAAACACCATATATTTT
TRBV19,once,TRBD2,TRBJ2-2,CASSPGGLAAGELFF,TGTGCCAGTAGTCCGGGGGGACTAGCGGCCGGGGAGCTGTTTTTT
TRBV29-1,NA,NA,TRBJ1-1,CSVDGLSTNTEAFF,TGCAGCGTTGACGGGTTATCGACGAACACTGAAGCTTTCTTT
TRBV5-1,NA,TRBD2,TRBJ2-1,CASNHPASGGNEQFF,TGCGCCAGCAACCACCCGGCTAGCGGGGGTAATGAGCAGTTCTTC
TRBV6-6,NA,NA,TRBJ1-3,CASRGTGSSGNTIYF,TGTGCCAGCAGGGGAACAGGGAGCTCTGGAAACACCATATATTTT
TRBV7-6,NA,NA,TRBJ2-3,CASSLLLDSETPDTQYF,TGTGCCAGCAGCTTATTATTGGACAGTGAGACACCAGATACGCAGTATTTT
TRBV19,NA,NA,TRBJ2-1,CASSTYGREQFF,TGTGCCAGTAGTACTTATGGACGGGAGCAGTTCTTC
TRBV19,NA,NA,TRBJ2-3,CASSIGSLGYF,TGTGCCAGTAGTATAGGCAGCCTGGGGTATTTT
TRBV9,NA,NA,TRBJ1-3,CASSAQVDSGNTIYF,TGTGCCAGCAGCGCTCAAGTTGACTCTGGAAACACCATATATTTT
TRBV6-1,NA,NA,TRBJ2-5,CASSEVIQVDQETQYF,TGTGCCAGCAGTGAGGTAATACAAGTGGACCAAGAGACCCAGTACTTC
TRBV6-1,NA,NA,TRBJ2-2,CASSERSSRFANTGELFF,TGTGCCAGCAGTGAACGGTCTAGCAGGTTTGCGAACACCGGGGAGCTGTTTTTT
TRBV10-1,NA,NA,TRBJ1-4,CASSEGRENNEKLFF,TGCGCCAGCAGTGAGGGACGGGAGAATAATGAAAAACTGTTTTTT
TRBV11-2,few,NA,TRBJ1-2,CASSLGVNYGYTF,TGTGCCAGCAGCTTAGGGGTGAACTATGGCTACACCTTC
TRBV11-2,few,NA,TRBJ1-1,CASSQTGTFFGNTEAFF,TGTGCCAGCAGCCAGACAGGAACCTTTTTCGGGAACACTGAAGCTTTCTTT
TRBV15,NA,TRBD1,TRBJ1-1,CATSRARGQGNTEAFF,TGTGCCACCAGCAGAGCCCGGGGACAGGGGAACACTGAAGCTTTCTTT
TRBV18,NA,NA,TRBJ1-5,CASSPGITGLPQHF,TGTGCCAGCTCACCGGGTATCACAGGTCTGCCCCAGCATTTT
TRBV18,NA,NA,TRBJ1-1,CASSATGLDTEAFF,TGTGCCAGCTCAGCCACAGGCCTAGACACTGAAGCTTTCTTT
TRBV18,NA,NA,TRBJ2-2,CASSPSNRLSTGELFF,TGTGCCAGCTCACCATCAAACAGGCTGAGCACCGGGGAGCTGTTTTTT
TRBV5-1,NA,NA,TRBJ2-1,CASSYERYEQFF,TGCGCCAGCAGCTACGAACGGTACGAGCAGTTCTTC